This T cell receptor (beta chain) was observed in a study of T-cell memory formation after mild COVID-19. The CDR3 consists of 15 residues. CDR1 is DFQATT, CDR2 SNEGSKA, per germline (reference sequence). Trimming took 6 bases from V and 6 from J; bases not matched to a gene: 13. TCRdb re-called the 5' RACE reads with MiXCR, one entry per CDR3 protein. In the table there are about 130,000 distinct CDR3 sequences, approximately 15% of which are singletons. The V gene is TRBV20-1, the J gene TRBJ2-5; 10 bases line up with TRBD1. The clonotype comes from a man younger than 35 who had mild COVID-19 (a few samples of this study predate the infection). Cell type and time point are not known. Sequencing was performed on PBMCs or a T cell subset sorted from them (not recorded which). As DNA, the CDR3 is TGCAGTGCCAGGACCTCCGGGACAGGGGACCAGACCCAGTACTTC. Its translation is CSARTSGTGDQTQYF.